The 21 T cell receptor beta chains in this list originate from one sample, sequenced in a study of blood T cell repertoires in COVID-19. Only in-frame clones appear in the TCRdb table, and some are missing; sequencing was by immunoSEQ multiplex PCR. The repertoire consists of some 97,000 clones, with roughly 85% occurring once and the leading ten covering under 35%. The sample taken for sequencing was peripheral blood. Every receptor here comes from a man between 65 and 85 years old with active or convalescent COVID-19.

The genes are TRBV29-1 and TRBJ1-4; D is undetermined. Between the trimmed V and J ends, which lost 3 bases and 2 bases, there was a span of 13 bases. The CDR3 totals 15 residues. Germline lookup yields CDR1 SQVTM and CDR2 ANQGSEA. CDR3 loop: CSVEGVGGTNEKLFF. The CDR3 nucleotides are TGCAGCGTTGAGGGAGTCGGCGGCACTAATGAAAAACTGTTTTTT.

In DNA form, the CDR3 reads TGTGCCAGCAGCCCAATGGGTACAGGGGGCGACGAGCAGTACTTC. It yields the protein CASSPMGTGGDEQYF. The chain is built from TRBV7-3 and TRBJ2-7; the match to TRBD1 covers 9 bases. CDR1 and CDR2 (germline): SGHTA, FQGTGA. The V segment lost 5 bases and the J segment 5 bases; nucleotides outside the gene matches: 10. There are 15 residues in the CDR3.

The V call is TRBV3-1 (or the pseudogene TRBV3-2), the J call TRBJ1-2; D ambiguous. Per the germline V gene, CDR1 is LGHDT and CDR2 is YNNKEL (reference sequence). The CDR3 is 13 amino acids. V lost 1 base, J lost 7 bases, and 10 bases lay in between. Written as DNA, the CDR3 is TGTGCCAGCAGCCAAGTTTCCATGTCTGGCTACACCTTC. Amino acid sequence: CASSQVSMSGYTF.

This clone has more than one count but fewer than ten. The chain employs TRBV6-1 and TRBJ2-4, with D perhaps matching TRBD2 (5 bases). Deletions cut 3 bases from V and 0 bases from J, with 9 bases between. CDR3 size: 15 residues. Germline assignment: CDR1 MNHNS and CDR2 SASEGT. In DNA form, the CDR3 reads TGTGCCAGCAGTGATCGGGGTCTAGCCAAAAACATTCAGTACTTC. Protein: CASSDRGLAKNIQYF.

The J gene is TRBJ2-2, the V gene TRBV11-1, with 7 bases lining up with TRBD1. This CDR3 is 15 amino acids long. CDR1 is SGHAT and CDR2 is FQDESV in the germline V gene (reference sequence). V trimming: 6 bases; J trimming: 0 bases; junction bases outside the gene matches: 4. In nucleotides, the CDR3 is TGTGCCAGCAGGCCGACAGGGCCGAACACCGGGGAGCTGTTTTTT. This encodes CASRPTGPNTGELFF.

The rearrangement joins TRBV6-5 to TRBJ2-5; 7 nucleotides match TRBD1. Germline CDR1 MNHEY, CDR2 SVGAGI. Losses at the gene ends were 0 bases for V and 5 bases for J; bases not matched to a gene: 6. The length of the CDR3 is 15 residues. In DNA, the CDR3 is TGTGCCAGCAGTTACTCGAAAGGGGGCGAGGAGACCCAGTACTTC. This encodes CASSYSKGGEETQYF.

V is TRBV10-3 and J is TRBJ2-3, with 7 bases fitting TRBD2. V trimming: 1 base; J trimming: 0 bases; junction bases outside the gene matches: 1. The CDR3 runs 15 residues. Germline CDR1 is ENHRY and CDR2 is SYGVKD. CDR3 residues: CAISELGGSTDTQYF. The CDR3 bases are TGTGCCATCAGTGAGTTGGGGGGGAGCACAGATACGCAGTATTTT.

The chain couples TRBV4-3 to TRBJ1-5; D perhaps matches TRBD1 (5 bases). The CDR3 loop spans 16 amino acids. Per the germline V gene, CDR1 is LGHNA and CDR2 is YSLEER. V lost 0 bases, J lost 7 bases, and 16 bases lay in between. This CDR3 is CASSQDHGSGGQPQHF. The CDR3 DNA sequence: TGCGCCAGCAGCCAAGATCACGGTTCCGGGGGGCAGCCCCAGCATTTT.

In this sample, this clone turned up a few times. The chain carries TRBV10-3 and TRBJ1-2; TRBD1 aligns across 7 bases. This CDR3 has 16 amino acids. The germline V gene has CDR1 ENHRY and CDR2 SYGVKD. V gave up 0 bases and J gave up 6 bases; unmatched junction bases: 10. The CDR3 reads CAISESDQGVSNGYTF. Written as DNA, the CDR3 is TGTGCCATCAGTGAGTCGGATCAGGGGGTATCGAATGGCTACACCTTC.

The chain links TRBV2 to TRBJ2-1; 8 bases match TRBD2. Germline V gene sequence: CDR1 SNHLY, CDR2 FYNNEI. J gave up 9 bases and V 4 bases, and 8 bases lay outside the gene matches. CDR3 size: 14 residues. The DNA of the CDR3 is TGTGCCAGCAGTGCAACGGGAGGGCCTATTGAGCAGTTCTTC. Translation gives CASSATGGPIEQFF.

This sequence joins TRBV6-6 and TRBJ1-1, with D unresolved. Germline lookup yields CDR1 MNHNY and CDR2 SVGAGI (reference sequence). The CDR3 totals 15 residues. V was pared by 0 bases and J by 3 bases, with 11 bases between. This CDR3 is CASSYSRDPDTEAFF. The CDR3 DNA follows: TGTGCCAGCAGTTACTCGCGGGATCCGGACACTGAAGCTTTCTTT.

The chain has TRBV15 and TRBJ1-1; no firm D call. The V gene's germline CDR1 is LNHNV and CDR2 YYDKDF (reference sequence). CDR3 length: 12 residues. Trimming took off 5 bases at V and 3 bases at J, with 7 bases between the two ends. The chain's CDR3 is CATSGRDTEAFF. Written as DNA, the CDR3 is TGTGCCACCAGCGGCCGGGACACTGAAGCTTTCTTT. The complete variable domain, with remaining parts taken from reference TRBV15 and TRBJ1-1, reads DAMVIQNPRYQVTQFGKPVTLSCSQTLNHNVMYWYQQKSSQAPKLLFHYYDKDFNNEADTPDNFQSRRPNTSFCFLDIRSPGLGDTAMYLCATSGRDTEAFFGQGTRLTVV.

The CDR3 protein is CASSRESGGPPLHF. The CDR3 DNA follows: TGTGCCAGCAGCCGCGAGAGTGGCGGGCCACCCCTCCACTTT. The chain is built from TRBV3-1 (or the pseudogene TRBV3-2) and TRBJ1-6; D not certain. The CDR3 is made up of 14 amino acids. Germline CDR1 LGHDT, CDR2 YNNKEL (reference sequence). V lost 4 bases and J lost 11, with 15 bases in between.

As DNA, the CDR3 is TGTGCCAGTAGGCGCCCGGGGAATGAGCAGTTCTTC. Translation: CASRRPGNEQFF. This sequence joins TRBV19 and TRBJ2-1; TRBD2 is a possible D gene (5 bases). The CDR3 runs 12 residues. Germline lookup yields CDR1 LNHDA and CDR2 SQIVND (reference sequence). V lost 6 bases, J lost 7 bases, and 10 bases lay in between. The whole variable domain, remainder taken from reference TRBV19 and TRBJ2-1, is DGGITQSPKYLFRKEGQNVTLSCEQNLNHDAMYWYRQDPGQGLRLIYYSQIVNDFQKGDIAEGYSVSREKKESFPLTVTSAQKNPTAFYLCASRRPGNEQFFGPGTRLTVL.

The V and J genes are TRBV7-9 and TRBJ1-1, with 10 bases identical to TRBD1. CDR1 and CDR2 from the germline V gene are SEHNR and FQNEAQ (reference sequence). The CDR3 totals 18 residues. Unmatched junction bases numbered 13, after V lost 3 bases and J lost 3 bases. CDR3 region: CASSFLPRDRGADTEAFF. The CDR3 region has the DNA TGTGCCAGCAGCTTCCTACCCAGGGACAGGGGAGCGGACACTGAAGCTTTCTTT.

The rearrangement joins TRBV5-6 to TRBJ1-4; tentatively, D is TRBD1 (6 bases). The germline CDR1 and CDR2 sequences are SGHDT and YYEEEE. V lost 0 bases, J lost 6 bases, and 12 bases lay in between. The CDR3 totals 15 residues. The CDR3 nucleotides are TGTGCCAGCAGCTTGGCGGCAGGGGTCGATGAAAAACTGTTTTTT. Protein: CASSLAAGVDEKLFF. The complete variable domain, with remaining parts taken from reference TRBV5-6 and TRBJ1-4, reads DAGVTQSPTHLIKTRGQQVTLRCSPKSGHDTVSWYQQALGQGPQFIFQYYEEEERQRGNFPDRFSGHQFPNYSSELNVNALLLGDSALYLCASSLAAGVDEKLFFGSGTQLSVL.

The chain has TRBV24-1 and TRBJ2-7; tentatively, D is TRBD2 (5 bases). The CDR3 runs 16 residues. Germline values: CDR1 KGHDR, CDR2 SFDVKD. V shed 3 bases and J shed 5 bases, with 19 bases lying between them. The CDR3 spells CATSDHGYTDFHEQYF. As DNA, the CDR3 is TGTGCCACCAGTGATCACGGATACACGGACTTCCACGAGCAGTACTTC.

The rearrangement joins TRBV9 to TRBJ2-1, with TRBD2 matching over 10 bases. The CDR3 contains 17 residues. Germline loops: CDR1 SGDLS, CDR2 YYNGEE. The ends lost 2 bases at V and 7 bases at J; junction bases unmatched: 12. In nucleotides, the CDR3 is TGTGCCAGCAGCGTGACCAGCGGGAGGGCCGGCGGAAATGAGCAGTTCTTC. It yields the protein CASSVTSGRAGGNEQFF.

This clone has a handful of counts. This chain links TRBV6-5 with TRBJ1-1; 9 bases agree with TRBD1. Germline CDR1 MNHEY, CDR2 SVGAGI. The CDR3 sequence is 13 residues long. V lost 5 bases and J lost 10; bases outside the gene matches: 8. CDR3 nucleotides: TGTGCCAGCAGTAAAAACAGGGGGCGGTCAGCTTTCTTT. Translating gives CASSKNRGRSAFF.

V gene TRBV6-2 or TRBV6-3 combines with J gene TRBJ1-2; no clear D gene. The CDR3 runs 13 residues. V was clipped by 5 bases and J by 4 bases, with 11 bases between them. In germline, CDR1 is MNHEY, CDR2 SVGEGT. CDR3 sequence (DNA): TGTGCCAGCAGTCTTTCGGGAACCTATGGCTACACCTTC. It yields the protein CASSLSGTYGYTF.

V is TRBV7-2 and J is TRBJ2-1, with D maybe TRBD2 (6 bases). CDR3 length: 14 amino acids. Germline lookup yields CDR1 SGHTA and CDR2 FQGNSA. The V and J ends lost 8 bases and 4 bases respectively, with 15 bases between them. CDR3 nucleotide sequence: TGTGCCAGCGGGCCCGGGACTCCATACAATGAGCAGTTCTTC. This codes for CASGPGTPYNEQFF.